The T cell receptor beta chain described here comes from a study of blood T cell repertoires in COVID-19. The assay was immunoSEQ multiplex PCR, and TCRdb's table has in-frame clones only and misses some. Among 200,000 to 300,000 clones, about four fifths were seen once, and the ten largest hold roughly a tenth. The V gene's germline CDR1 is SGHAT and CDR2 FQNNGV. V lost 4 bases to trimming and J lost 4 bases; unmatched junction nucleotides: 6. This CDR3 comprises 17 residues. This TCR came from a woman of 80 years or more with acute or convalescent COVID-19. The material sequenced was peripheral blood. The chain employs TRBV11-2 and TRBJ2-3; 15 nucleotides align to TRBD2. The CDR3 DNA sequence: TGTGCCAGCAGCTATTGGACTAGCGGGGGGGTGTCAGATACGCAGTATTTT. Translating it yields CASSYWTSGGVSDTQYF.